This TCR beta chain came from a study of human T cells and chemical hapten exposure. Study observations and caveats: Patch test score rose with PT1 expanded TCRs, significant at 8, 16, 32, not 4.

TCRdb reanalysed the RACE reads using MiXCR and keeps one entry per CDR3 protein. The sample holds approximately 100,000 distinct CDR3 sequences, 10% to 15% seen once. Time point of the sample: pre-sensitization, week 0. Regarding treatment: therapeutic diphenylcyclopropenone sensitization with weekly scalp DPC. Trimming left V 3 bases short and J 15 bases short, with 12 bases between. Germline V lookup: CDR1 SGHAT, CDR2 FQNNGV. The CDR3 loop spans 12 amino acids. This clonotype was observed a handful of times. As yet, its antigen is unknown. The clonotype was recovered from a woman aged 45-65 years with alopecia areata. Some clones in this sample may be carry-over from other donors' samples. The chain combines TRBV11-2 with TRBJ1-6, with D unresolved. Sequencing was performed on whole blood, taken in connection with sensitization to the hapten diphenylcyclopropenone (DPC). CDR3 sequence reads: CASSLGPYHLHF. CDR3 DNA: TGTGCCAGCAGCTTGGGCCCTTATCACCTCCACTTT.